One sample yielded the 26 T cell receptor beta chains listed below, sequenced in a study of monozygotic twins with inflammatory bowel disease. Reprocessing the 5' RACE reads, TCRdb reports a single entry for every CDR3 protein and omits DNA. Its listing shows just over 300,000 distinct CDR3 sequences. The sequenced sample consisted of blood. These receptors were collected from a human donor with ulcerative colitis or Crohn's disease, or a healthy co-twin of an affected twin (not recorded which).

The CDR3: CASRGVTNYGYTF. The chain is built from TRBV6-5 and TRBJ1-2; the TRBD1 assignment by TCRdb is unverifiable without DNA. The V gene's germline CDR1 is MNHEY and CDR2 SVGAGI. The CDR3 is 13 amino acids.

The chain carries TRBV7-9 and TRBJ2-1. The CDR3 is made up of 12 amino acids. Germline-derived CDR1 and CDR2 are SEHNR and FQNEAQ (reference sequence). CDR3 amino acids: CASSLTGYEQFF.

CDR3 region: CASSPGGAFFRTEAFF. The chain joins TRBV5-1 to TRBJ1-1; no DNA is available, so the TRBD1 call from TCRdb remains unchecked. The CDR3 loop spans 16 amino acids. In germline, CDR1 is SGHRS, CDR2 YFSETQ.

V and J are TRBV4-2 and TRBJ2-5; TCRdb lists TRBD2, though no DNA is available to test this call. CDR1 and CDR2 from the germline V gene are LGHNA and YNFKEQ. The CDR3 loop spans 15 amino acids. The CDR3 loop is CASSQGRGSVLTQYF.

The V gene is TRBV12-3 or TRBV12-4, the J gene TRBJ2-1; the TRBD1 assignment by TCRdb is unverifiable without DNA. This CDR3 comprises 13 residues. The CDR3 spells CASSRGVGNEQFF.

V is TRBV28 and J is TRBJ2-3. Germline assignment: CDR1 MDHEN and CDR2 SYDVKM. There are 11 residues in the CDR3. The CDR3 protein is CASRSADTQYF. Combining the CDR3 with reference TRBV28 and TRBJ2-3 gives the whole variable domain DVKVTQSSRYLVKRTGEKVFLECVQDMDHENMFWYRQDPGLGLRLIYFSYDVKMKEKGDIPEGYSVSREKKERFSLILESASTNQTSMYLCASRSADTQYFGPGTRLTVL.

This rearrangement joins TRBV7-2 to TRBJ2-7; TCRdb reports TRBD2, a call that lacks DNA to check it against. The CDR3 runs 14 residues. Per germline, CDR1 SGHTA and CDR2 FQGNSA. CDR3 loop: CASSLGGSGNEQYF.

The chain is built from TRBV20-1 and TRBJ2-1; the TRBD2 assignment by TCRdb is unverifiable without DNA. CDR3 length: 14 residues. The germline V gene has CDR1 DFQATT and CDR2 SNEGSKA (reference sequence). The CDR3 reads CSAPPSGGADEQFF.

The chain uses TRBV19 and TRBJ2-1; TCRdb lists TRBD2, though no DNA is available to test this call. The CDR3 spans 15 residues. Germline V lookup: CDR1 LNHDA, CDR2 SQIVND (reference sequence). CDR3 region: CASSKLAGGPGEQFF.

The rearrangement uses TRBV18 and TRBJ2-2; TCRdb's D call of TRBD1 is untestable without DNA. The length of the CDR3 is 16 residues. Germline loops: CDR1 KGHSH, CDR2 LQKENI. The CDR3 is CASSPEYRVNTGELFF.

J is TRBJ2-5 and V is TRBV12-3 or TRBV12-4; the D gene TCRdb calls, TRBD1, cannot be checked with no DNA. The CDR3 spans 14 residues. CDR3 sequence: CASTWTGSQETQYF.

The genes are TRBV28 and TRBJ2-7; without DNA, the TCRdb call of TRBD1 cannot be checked. The CDR3 is 12 residues long. CDR1 and CDR2 (germline): MDHEN, SYDVKM. Here the CDR3 reads CASRTGAYEQYF.

The J gene is TRBJ1-6, the V gene TRBV6-5. This CDR3 has 15 residues. The germline V gene encodes CDR1 MNHEY and CDR2 SVGAGI. The CDR3: CASSYSGSYNSPLHF.

J is TRBJ2-3 and V is TRBV15; TCRdb calls TRBD2, which cannot be checked without DNA. Per the germline V gene, CDR1 is LNHNV and CDR2 is YYDKDF (reference sequence). This CDR3 comprises 16 residues. CDR3 sequence: CATSRPYRTRADTQYF.

The chain joins TRBV7-2 to TRBJ2-1; TCRdb lists TRBD1, though no DNA is available to test this call. This CDR3 has 13 amino acids. Germline V gives CDR1 SGHTA, CDR2 FQGNSA. This chain's CDR3 is CASSTGQYNEQFF.

V and J are TRBV12-3 or TRBV12-4 and TRBJ2-7; no DNA is available, so the TRBD1 call from TCRdb remains unchecked. The CDR3 is 13 residues long. This CDR3 is CASRSRVAYEQYF.

This chain connects TRBV29-1 to TRBJ2-2; with no DNA, the TCRdb D assignment of TRBD1 cannot be verified. CDR1 SQVTM and CDR2 ANQGSEA come from the germline V gene. This CDR3 comprises 15 residues. The CDR3: CSVAKPQGRTGELFF.

V and J are TRBV4-2 and TRBJ2-1; TCRdb's D call, TRBD1, is unchecked because there is no DNA. The CDR3 runs to 16 residues. In germline, CDR1 is LGHNA, CDR2 YNFKEQ. The CDR3 sequence: CASRLRTDSPYNEQFF.

The V and J genes are TRBV6-2 or TRBV6-3 and TRBJ2-7. The CDR3 length is 12 residues. Per the germline V gene, CDR1 is MNHEY and CDR2 is SVGEGT. CDR3 sequence: CASSYVDYEQYF.

V gene TRBV5-1 combines with J gene TRBJ2-3; TCRdb reports TRBD2, a call that lacks DNA to check it against. This CDR3 region has 18 residues. In germline, CDR1 is SGHRS, CDR2 YFSETQ. CDR3 in amino acids: CASSPLAGGTGGTDTQYF.

The V gene is TRBV5-1, the J gene TRBJ2-5. The CDR3 is 13 amino acids. CDR1 is SGHRS, CDR2 YFSETQ, per germline. The CDR3: CASSPMIQETQYF.

The J gene is TRBJ2-1, the V gene TRBV29-1; the TCRdb D gene call, TRBD2, has no DNA to confirm it. Germline loops: CDR1 SQVTM, CDR2 ANQGSEA. The CDR3 is 14 amino acids. The CDR3 loop reads CSDNNLPTYNEQFF.

The V call is TRBV7-2, the J call TRBJ2-1; the D call of TRBD1 rests on TCRdb alone, since no DNA is present to check it. Germline lookup yields CDR1 SGHTA and CDR2 FQGNSA. The CDR3 has 15 amino acids. The CDR3: CASSPTRPGGNEQFF.

V gene TRBV9 combines with J gene TRBJ2-3; as DNA is missing, the TRBD1 call by TCRdb cannot be tested. Germline V gives CDR1 SGDLS, CDR2 YYNGEE. The CDR3 is made up of 11 amino acids. This chain's CDR3 is CASSMTGEQYF. The whole variable domain, filled in from reference TRBV9 and TRBJ2-3, reads DSGVTQTPKHLITATGQRVTLRCSPRSGDLSVYWYQQSLDQGLQFLIQYYNGEERAKGNILERFSAQQFPDLHSELNLSSLELGDSALYFCASSMTGEQYFGPGTRLTVL.

The chain recombines TRBV10-3 with TRBJ2-7. Germline assignment: CDR1 ENHRY and CDR2 SYGVKD. This CDR3 region has 13 residues. CDR3 loop: CAISELAPYEQYF.

V gene TRBV29-1 combines with J gene TRBJ2-2; TCRdb names TRBD1, which stays unverified in the absence of DNA. The CDR3 runs 15 residues. The germline V gene has CDR1 SQVTM and CDR2 ANQGSEA. The CDR3 here is CSVEWTVGYTGELFF.